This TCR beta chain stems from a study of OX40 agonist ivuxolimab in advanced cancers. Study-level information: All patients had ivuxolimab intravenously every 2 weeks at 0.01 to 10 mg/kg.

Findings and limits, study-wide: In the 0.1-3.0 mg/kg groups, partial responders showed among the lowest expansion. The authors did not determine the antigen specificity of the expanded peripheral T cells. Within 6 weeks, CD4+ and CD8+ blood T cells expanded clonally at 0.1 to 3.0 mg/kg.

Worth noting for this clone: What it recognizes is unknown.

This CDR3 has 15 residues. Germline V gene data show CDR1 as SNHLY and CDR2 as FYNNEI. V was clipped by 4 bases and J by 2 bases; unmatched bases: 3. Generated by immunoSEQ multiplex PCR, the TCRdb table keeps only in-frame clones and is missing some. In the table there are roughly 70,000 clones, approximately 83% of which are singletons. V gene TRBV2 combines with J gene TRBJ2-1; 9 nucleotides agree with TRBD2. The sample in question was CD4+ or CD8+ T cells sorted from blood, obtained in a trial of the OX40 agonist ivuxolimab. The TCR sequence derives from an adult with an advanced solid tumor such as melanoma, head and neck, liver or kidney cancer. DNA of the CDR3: TGTGCCAGCAGTGGGGGACTAGCTACCTACAATGAGCAGTTCTTC. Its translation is CASSGGLATYNEQFF.